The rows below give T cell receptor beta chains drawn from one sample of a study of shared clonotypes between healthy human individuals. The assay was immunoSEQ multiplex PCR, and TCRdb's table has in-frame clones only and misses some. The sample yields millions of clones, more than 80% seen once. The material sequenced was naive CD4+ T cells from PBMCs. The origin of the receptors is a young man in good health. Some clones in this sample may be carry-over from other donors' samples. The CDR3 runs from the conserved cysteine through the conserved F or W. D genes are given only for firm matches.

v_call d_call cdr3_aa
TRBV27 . CASSLVPGPFYGYTF
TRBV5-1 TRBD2 CASSRAGDQETQYF
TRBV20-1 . CSAPFSQTQYF
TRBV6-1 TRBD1 CASSEGQGMHEQYF
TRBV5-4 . CASSLGAPTNEKLFF
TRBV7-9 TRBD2 CASSLGAGGPSGTDTQYF
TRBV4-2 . CASGPIDNEQFF
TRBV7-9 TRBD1 CASSLEQGAGYF
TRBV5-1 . CASSPSVANTGELFF
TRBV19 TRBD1 CASSALTGPPGYGYTF
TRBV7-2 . CASSPGTVGPQHF
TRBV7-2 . CASSPFTGEQFF
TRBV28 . CASRIPVARGYTF
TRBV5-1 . CASSLGQGMNTEAFF
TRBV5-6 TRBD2 CASSLGLAGAFSYEQYF
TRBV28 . CASSVRSTNTEAFF
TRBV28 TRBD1 CASRIGGQTVYEQYF
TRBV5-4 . CASSARHMGGQETQYF
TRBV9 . CASSVYPGSSYNEQFF
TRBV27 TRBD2 CASSPLTRTKREALYEQYF
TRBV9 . CASSPSPGANQPQHF
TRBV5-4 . CASSGGGEQYF
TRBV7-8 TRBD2 CASSGAGVGEQYF
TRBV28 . CASKGGLGTEAFF
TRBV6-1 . CARSSYTGELFF
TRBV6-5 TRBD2 CASRRGTSEQFF
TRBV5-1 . CASSYTVSNTEAFF
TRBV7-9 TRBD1 CAARIDRAIDEQFF
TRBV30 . CAWSPVGGPRGNTIYF
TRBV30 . CACSNNEQFF
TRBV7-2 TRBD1 CASSFDRGDEQYF
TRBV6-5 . CASRSGHLNTEAFF
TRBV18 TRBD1 CASSRQGANTNEKLFF
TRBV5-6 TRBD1 CASSRRTGEQYF
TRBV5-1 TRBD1 CASSAKQGAYEQFF
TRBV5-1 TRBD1 CASSLTPGGGYNEQFF
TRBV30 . CAWGTVASNQPQHF
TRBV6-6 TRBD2 CASRVAGGPTNEQFF
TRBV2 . CASRTGGASYEQYF
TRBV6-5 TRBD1 CASRSGTGQNYGYTF
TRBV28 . CASRDYEKLFF
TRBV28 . CASSLRQGKQYF
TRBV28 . CAGWTPGGNQPQHF
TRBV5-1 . CASSPRGEPPYEQFF
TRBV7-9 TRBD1 CASSFGQDYEQYF
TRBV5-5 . CASSTDSMGYGYTF
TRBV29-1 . CSVCRIIACTEAFF
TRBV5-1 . CASSPGEGTPAGTQYF
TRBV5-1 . CASSSGTPEDTQYF
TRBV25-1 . CASSPPTGSYEQYF
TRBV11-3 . CASSWVRDTEAFF
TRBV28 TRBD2 CASSLIERDWDEQFF
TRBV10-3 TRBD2 CAISPGGSYNEQFF